A single sample gave rise to the 25 T cell receptor beta chains below, sequenced in a study of blood T cell repertoires in COVID-19. Sequencing was performed with immunoSEQ multiplex PCR; in TCRdb, only in-frame clones are kept and a portion is missing. The table lists 120,000 to 150,000 clones, roughly 84% of them singletons. The specimen sequenced was PBMCs or T cells enriched from blood (not recorded which). The receptor source for this set is a woman between 50 and 59 years old who had been exposed to COVID-19.

In this sample, this clone turned up a few times. The rearrangement joins TRBV7-7 to TRBJ2-3; 9 bases align to TRBD2. Trimming cost V 1 base and J 1 base; bases outside gene matches: 0. This CDR3 contains 15 residues. Germline V lookup: CDR1 SSHAT, CDR2 FNYEAQ (reference sequence). The CDR3 is CASSLGLAGTDTQYF. The CDR3, as DNA: TGTGCCAGCAGCTTAGGACTAGCGGGCACAGATACGCAGTATTTT. Based on the CDR3 plus reference TRBV7-7 and TRBJ2-3, the full variable domain is GAGVSQSPRYKVTKRGQDVTLRCDPISSHATLYWYQQALGQGPEFLTYFNYEAQPDKSGLPSDRFSAERPEGSISTLTIQRTEQRDSAMYRCASSLGLAGTDTQYFGPGTRLTVL.

The sample holds one count of this clone. The chain recombines TRBV7-8 with TRBJ2-7; D is unresolved. CDR1 is SGHVS and CDR2 is FQNEAQ in the germline V gene. V was shortened by 1 base and J by 6 bases, with 10 bases between the two germline ends. The CDR3 is 13 residues long. The CDR3 sequence: CASSLGAGTEQYF. CDR3 nucleotides: TGTGCCAGCAGCTTAGGGGCAGGAACCGAGCAGTACTTC.

The chain employs TRBV6-5 and TRBJ2-7, with a possible D match to TRBD2 (6 bases). The CDR3 covers 13 residues. Germline V gives CDR1 MNHEY, CDR2 SVGAGI. Trimming pared 5 bases from V and 3 bases from J, leaving 11 bases between. DNA of the CDR3: TGTGCCAGCAGTACGACTAGGGGCTACGAGCAGTACTTC. This gives the protein CASSTTRGYEQYF.

The chain recombines TRBV9 with TRBJ1-2; the D gene is possibly TRBD1 (5 bases). CDR3 length: 14 amino acids. The germline V gene encodes CDR1 SGDLS and CDR2 YYNGEE. Between the trimmed V and J ends, which lost 3 bases and 13 bases, there was a span of 22 bases. CDR3 in DNA: TGTGCCAGCAGCGGACCCCAACAGGCGGTTGTAGGCACCTTC. This codes for CASSGPQQAVVGTF.

The rearrangement links TRBV6-2 or TRBV6-3 to TRBJ1-1; D is unresolved. This CDR3 comprises 14 residues. The V gene lost 5 bases and the J gene lost 1 base, with 11 bases spanning the gap. In germline, CDR1 is MNHEY, CDR2 SVGEGT. The CDR3 DNA reads TGTGCCAGCAGTCCCTCGACACCGAACACTGAAGCTTTCTTT. Amino acid sequence: CASSPSTPNTEAFF.

This chain uses TRBV18 with TRBJ2-4; D gene ambiguous. Germline values: CDR1 KGHSH, CDR2 LQKENI. Trimming took off 7 bases at V and 0 bases at J, with 13 bases between the two ends. The CDR3 is 15 residues long. The CDR3 is CASYHPTVAKNIQYF. Written as DNA, the CDR3 is TGTGCCAGCTATCACCCGACTGTAGCCAAAAACATTCAGTACTTC. The full variable domain, with the rest looked up from reference TRBV18 and TRBJ2-4, is NAGVMQNPRHLVRRRGQEARLRCSPMKGHSHVYWYRQLPEEGLKFMVYLQKENIIDESGMPKERFSAEFPKEGPSILRIQQVVRGDSAAYFCASYHPTVAKNIQYFGAGTRLSVL.

The V and J genes are TRBV7-2 and TRBJ2-4; 8 bases are shared with TRBD1. CDR3 length equals 16 residues. The junction had 12 bases not matched to a gene; V was cut back by 1 base and J by 10 bases. CDR1 SGHTA and CDR2 FQGNSA come from the germline V gene. CDR3 DNA: TGTGCCAGCAGCTTAGGGGTTAGGGACAGGAAACCTATTCAGTACTTC. Translated: CASSLGVRDRKPIQYF.

The chain combines TRBV5-1 with TRBJ1-6; maybe TRBD1 (6 bases). V lost 5 bases to trimming and J lost 7 bases, with 16 bases between them. CDR1 and CDR2 (germline): SGHRS, YFSETQ. The CDR3 runs 15 residues. CDR3 region: CASSLSGEGNSPLHF. CDR3 in DNA: TGCGCCAGCAGTTTATCAGGGGAGGGCAATTCACCCCTCCACTTT.

The rearrangement joins TRBV18 to TRBJ1-3; D might be TRBD1 (5 bases). CDR3 length: 16 amino acids. V was cut by 3 bases and J by 4 bases, with 16 bases left in between. Germline lookup yields CDR1 KGHSH and CDR2 LQKENI. CDR3 protein: CASSPEGSITGNTIYF. CDR3 DNA sequence: TGTGCCAGCTCACCGGAGGGGTCAATAACCGGAAACACCATATATTTT.

In its sample, this clone was seen once. J is TRBJ2-7 and V is TRBV19; 13 positions agree with TRBD2. Germline trimming cut 6 bases from V and 2 bases from J; bases unmatched to any gene: 1. Germline CDR1 and CDR2: LNHDA and SQIVND (reference sequence). This CDR3 is built from 14 residues. As DNA, the CDR3 is TGTGCCAGTAGAGGGACTAGCGGGACCTACGAGCAGTACTTC. Its translation: CASRGTSGTYEQYF. Filled out from reference TRBV19 and TRBJ2-7, the complete variable domain reads DGGITQSPKYLFRKEGQNVTLSCEQNLNHDAMYWYRQDPGQGLRLIYYSQIVNDFQKGDIAEGYSVSREKKESFPLTVTSAQKNPTAFYLCASRGTSGTYEQYFGPGTRLTVT.

The V and J genes are TRBV7-9 and TRBJ2-7; 8 positions agree with TRBD2. Unmatched junction bases numbered 5, after V lost 5 bases and J lost 2 bases. This CDR3 spans 14 amino acids. Germline V lookup: CDR1 SEHNR, CDR2 FQNEAQ (reference sequence). CDR3 DNA: TGTGCCAGCAGCCAACTAGCGGAAACCTACGAGCAGTACTTC. The encoded protein is CASSQLAETYEQYF. Full variable domain (rest looked up from reference TRBV7-9 and TRBJ2-7): DTGVSQNPRHKITKRGQNVTFRCDPISEHNRLYWYRQTLGQGPEFLTYFQNEAQLEKSRLLSDRFSAERPKGSFSTLEIQRTEQGDSAMYLCASSQLAETYEQYFGPGTRLTVT.

The rearrangement joins TRBV6-5 to TRBJ1-5; D is undetermined. Germline CDR1 reads MNHEY; CDR2 reads SVGAGI. The CDR3 totals 14 residues. Trimming removed 2 bases from V and 2 bases from J, with 7 bases in between. In DNA, the CDR3 is TGTGCCAGCAGTTACCCTGGAGGCAATCAGCCCCAGCATTTT. It translates to CASSYPGGNQPQHF.

The gene calls are TRBV7-3 and TRBJ1-6, with D possibly matching TRBD1 (5 bases). The CDR3 is 14 amino acids. V was cut by 5 bases and J by 5 bases, with 10 bases left in between. CDR1 SGHTA and CDR2 FQGTGA come from the germline V gene. Here the CDR3 reads CASSPDRNNSPLHF. In DNA, the CDR3 is TGTGCCAGCAGCCCTGACAGAAATAATTCACCCCTCCACTTT. Full variable domain (rest looked up from reference TRBV7-3 and TRBJ1-6): GAGVSQTPSNKVTEKGKYVELRCDPISGHTALYWYRQSLGQGPEFLIYFQGTGAADDSGLPNDRFFAVRPEGSVSTLKIQRTERGDSAVYLCASSPDRNNSPLHFGNGTRLTVT.

This clone was seen more than once but under ten times. This chain links TRBV10-3 with TRBJ1-1; D is unresolved. Germline CDR1 is ENHRY and CDR2 is SYGVKD. Trimming took 0 bases from V and 0 from J, leaving 5 bases between them. CDR3 length: 14 amino acids. The CDR3 here is CAISESTMNTEAFF. CDR3 bases: TGTGCCATCAGTGAGTCGACTATGAACACTGAAGCTTTCTTT.

J is TRBJ1-4 and V is TRBV6-2 or TRBV6-3, with no clear D. The V and J ends lost 0 bases and 2 bases respectively, with 7 bases between them. Germline lookup yields CDR1 MNHEY and CDR2 SVGEGT. The CDR3 contains 15 residues. The CDR3 nucleotides read TGTGCCAGCAGTTACTCGCCGGGGACTAATGAAAAACTGTTTTTT. Protein: CASSYSPGTNEKLFF.

V gene TRBV11-3 combines with J gene TRBJ2-7; 10 nucleotides agree with TRBD2. Germline CDR1 and CDR2: SGHNT and YENEEA. J was trimmed by 3 bases and V by 0 bases; bases with no gene match: 2. The CDR3 is 15 residues long. As DNA, the CDR3 is TGTGCCAGCAGCTTAGACTCTAGCGGGAGCTACGAGCAGTACTTC. Amino acid sequence: CASSLDSSGSYEQYF.

The chain joins TRBV6-1 to TRBJ1-5, with 7 positions matching TRBD1. From germline, CDR1 is MNHNS and CDR2 SASEGT. CDR3 length equals 15 residues. The ends lost 1 base at V and 6 bases at J; junction bases unmatched: 6. CDR3 in amino acids: CASSEGAGGSQPQHF. DNA of the CDR3: TGTGCCAGCAGTGAAGGAGCAGGGGGGAGTCAGCCCCAGCATTTT.

This clone has a single count. The chain has TRBV4-1 and TRBJ2-1; TRBD2 aligns across 14 bases. Per germline, CDR1 MGHRA and CDR2 YSYEKL. Unmatched junction bases numbered 3, after V lost 1 base and J lost 7 bases. The CDR3 is 16 amino acids. In DNA, the CDR3 is TGCGCCAGCAGCCAAGGGACTAGCGGGGGGTTGAATGAGCAGTTCTTC. Encoded protein: CASSQGTSGGLNEQFF.

This chain uses TRBV19 with TRBJ2-1; TRBD2 matches 9 bases. Per the germline V gene, CDR1 is LNHDA and CDR2 is SQIVND (reference sequence). There are 14 residues in the CDR3. The junction had 4 bases not matched to a gene; V was cut back by 3 bases and J by 7 bases. CDR3 nucleotides: TGTGCCAGTAGTATGACTAGCGGTGGGAATGAGCAGTTCTTC. It encodes CASSMTSGGNEQFF.

DNA of the CDR3: TGTGCCACCAGCAAACAGACAGGTTCTGGAAACACCATATATTTT. This gives the protein CATSKQTGSGNTIYF. The gene calls are TRBV15 and TRBJ1-3; tentatively, D is TRBD1 (6 bases). Germline V gives CDR1 LNHNV, CDR2 YYDKDF (reference sequence). Trimming removed 4 bases from V and 1 base from J, with 11 bases in between. The CDR3 has 15 residues.

This chain connects TRBV5-1 to TRBJ2-7; weak D call: TRBD1 (7 bases). Germline CDR1 and CDR2: SGHRS and YFSETQ. Trimming took off 5 bases at V and 4 bases at J, with 13 bases between the two ends. The CDR3 totals 13 residues. Here the CDR3 DNA reads TGCGCCAGCAGGCGGGACAGTCTTTACGAGCAGTACTTC. This gives the protein CASRRDSLYEQYF. Full variable domain (outside the CDR3, taken from reference TRBV5-1 and TRBJ2-7): KAGVTQTPRYLIKTRGQQVTLSCSPISGHRSVSWYQQTPGQGLQFLFEYFSETQRNKGNFPGRFSGRQFSNSRSEMNVSTLELGDSALYLCASRRDSLYEQYFGPGTRLTVT.

This rearrangement joins TRBV29-1 to TRBJ2-1; 7 bases agree with TRBD2. In germline, CDR1 is SQVTM, CDR2 ANQGSEA. This CDR3 has 12 residues. The junction had 6 bases not matched to a gene; V was cut back by 3 bases and J by 10 bases. CDR3 amino acids: CSVEGGREEQFF. The CDR3 DNA is TGCAGCGTTGAGGGCGGGAGAGAAGAGCAGTTCTTC.

This clone was detected only a few times. The V call is TRBV9, the J call TRBJ1-1, with TRBD1 matching 8 bases. Germline assignment: CDR1 SGDLS and CDR2 YYNGEE. V was pared by 0 bases and J by 6 bases, with 4 bases of the junction left unmatched. CDR3 length: 14 residues. In nucleotides, the CDR3 is TGTGCCAGCAGCGTAGATCAACAGGGGGCTGAAGCTTTCTTT. This encodes CASSVDQQGAEAFF.

This clone was observed at least ten times. The chain combines TRBV2 with TRBJ2-5; tentatively, D is TRBD2 (6 bases). The V end was cut by 3 bases, the J end by 4 bases, with 18 bases between. Germline CDR1 SNHLY, CDR2 FYNNEI. This CDR3 has 16 amino acids. This chain's CDR3 is CASSDKRVGSGETQYF. In nucleotides, the CDR3 is TGTGCCAGCAGTGATAAGCGGGTGGGGTCAGGAGAGACCCAGTACTTC.

The chain is built from TRBV3-1 (or the pseudogene TRBV3-2) and TRBJ1-4; D is possibly TRBD1 (5 bases). V shed 3 bases and J shed 12 bases, with 14 bases lying between them. CDR3 length: 13 amino acids. Germline CDR1 LGHDT, CDR2 YNNKEL (reference sequence). CDR3 sequence: CASSQEGPSELFF. CDR3 coding DNA: TGTGCCAGCAGCCAGGAGGGGCCCTCGGAACTGTTTTTT.